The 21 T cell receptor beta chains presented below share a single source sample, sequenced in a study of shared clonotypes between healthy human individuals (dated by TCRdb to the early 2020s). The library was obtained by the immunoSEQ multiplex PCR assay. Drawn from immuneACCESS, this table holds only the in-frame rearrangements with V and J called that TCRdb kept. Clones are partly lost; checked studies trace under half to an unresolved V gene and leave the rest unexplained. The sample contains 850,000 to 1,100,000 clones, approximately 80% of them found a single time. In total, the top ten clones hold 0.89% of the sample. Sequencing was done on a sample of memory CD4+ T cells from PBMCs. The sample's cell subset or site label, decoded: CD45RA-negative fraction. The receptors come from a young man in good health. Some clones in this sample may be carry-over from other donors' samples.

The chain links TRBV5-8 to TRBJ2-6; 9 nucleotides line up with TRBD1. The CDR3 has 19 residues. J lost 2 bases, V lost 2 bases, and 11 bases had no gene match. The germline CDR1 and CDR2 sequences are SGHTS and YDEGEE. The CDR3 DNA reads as TGTGCCAGCAGCTTCCTCGGGACAGGGAAAATAGCTGGGGCCAACGTCCTGACTTTC. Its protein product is CASSFLGTGKIAGANVLTF. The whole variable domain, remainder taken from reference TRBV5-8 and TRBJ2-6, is EAGVTQSPTHLIKTRGQQATLRCSPISGHTSVYWYQQALGLGLQFLLWYDEGEERNRGNFPPRFSGRQFPNYSSELNVNALELEDSALYLCASSFLGTGKIAGANVLTFGAGSRLTVL.

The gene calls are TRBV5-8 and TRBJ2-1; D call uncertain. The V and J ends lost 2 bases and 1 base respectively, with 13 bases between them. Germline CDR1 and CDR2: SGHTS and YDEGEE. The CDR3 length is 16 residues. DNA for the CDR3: TGTGCCAGCAGCTTCGCCTTGGGCGGATCCTACAATGAGCAGTTCTTC. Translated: CASSFALGGSYNEQFF.

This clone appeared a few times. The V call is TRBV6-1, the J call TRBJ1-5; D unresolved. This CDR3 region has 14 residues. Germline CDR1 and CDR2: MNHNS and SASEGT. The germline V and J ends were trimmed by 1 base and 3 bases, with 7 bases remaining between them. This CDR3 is CASSEGHYNQPQHF. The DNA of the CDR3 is TGTGCCAGCAGTGAAGGACATTACAATCAGCCCCAGCATTTT.

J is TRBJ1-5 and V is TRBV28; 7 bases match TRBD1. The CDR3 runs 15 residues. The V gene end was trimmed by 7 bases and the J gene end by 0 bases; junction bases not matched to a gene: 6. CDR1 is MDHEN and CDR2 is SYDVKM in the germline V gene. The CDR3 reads CASTGTDYSNQPQHF. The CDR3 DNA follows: TGTGCCAGCACCGGGACAGATTATAGCAATCAGCCCCAGCATTTT.

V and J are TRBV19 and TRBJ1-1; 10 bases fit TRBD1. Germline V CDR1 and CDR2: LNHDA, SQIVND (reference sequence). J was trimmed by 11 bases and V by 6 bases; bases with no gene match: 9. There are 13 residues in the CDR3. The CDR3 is CASSWGQGQVAFF. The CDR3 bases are TGTGCCAGTAGCTGGGGACAGGGGCAGGTTGCTTTCTTT.

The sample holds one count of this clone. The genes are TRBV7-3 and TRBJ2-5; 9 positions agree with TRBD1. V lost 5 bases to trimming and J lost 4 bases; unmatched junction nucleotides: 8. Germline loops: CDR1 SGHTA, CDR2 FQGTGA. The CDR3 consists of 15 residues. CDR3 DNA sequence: TGTGCCAGCAGCCCGACAGGGGGGTTATCAGAGACCCAGTACTTC. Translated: CASSPTGGLSETQYF.

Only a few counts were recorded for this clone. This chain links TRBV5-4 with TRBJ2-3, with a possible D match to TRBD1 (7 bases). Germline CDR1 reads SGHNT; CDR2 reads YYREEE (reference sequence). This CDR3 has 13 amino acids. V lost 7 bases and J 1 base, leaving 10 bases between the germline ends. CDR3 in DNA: TGTGCCAGCGGAGGGGGCGGCACAGATACGCAGTATTTT. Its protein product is CASGGGGTDTQYF.

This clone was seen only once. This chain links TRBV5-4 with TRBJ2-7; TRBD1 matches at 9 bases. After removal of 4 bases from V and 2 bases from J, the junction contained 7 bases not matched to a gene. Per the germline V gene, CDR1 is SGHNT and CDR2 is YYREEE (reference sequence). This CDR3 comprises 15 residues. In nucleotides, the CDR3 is TGTGCCAGCAGCATGGGACAGGGCACCCCCTACGAGCAGTACTTC. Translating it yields CASSMGQGTPYEQYF. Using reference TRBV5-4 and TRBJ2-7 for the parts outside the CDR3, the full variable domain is ETGVTQSPTHLIKTRGQQVTLRCSSQSGHNTVSWYQQALGQGPQFIFQYYREEENGRGNFPPRFSGLQFPNYSSELNVNALELDDSALYLCASSMGQGTPYEQYFGPGTRLTVT.

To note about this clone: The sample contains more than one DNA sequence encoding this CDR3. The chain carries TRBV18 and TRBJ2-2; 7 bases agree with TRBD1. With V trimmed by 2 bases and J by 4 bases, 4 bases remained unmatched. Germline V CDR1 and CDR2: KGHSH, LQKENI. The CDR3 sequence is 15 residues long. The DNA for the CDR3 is TGTGCCAGCTCACCATCACAGGGGCTCACCGGGGAGCTGTTTTTT. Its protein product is CASSPSQGLTGELFF. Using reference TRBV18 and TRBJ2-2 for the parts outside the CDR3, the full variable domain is NAGVMQNPRHLVRRRGQEARLRCSPMKGHSHVYWYRQLPEEGLKFMVYLQKENIIDESGMPKERFSAEFPKEGPSILRIQQVVRGDSAAYFCASSPSQGLTGELFFGEGSRLTVL.

The CDR3 nucleotides read TGTGCCAGCAGTGGTAGGGTCCTTCGAGATACGCAGTATTTT. Protein: CASSGRVLRDTQYF. This chain joins TRBV2 and TRBJ2-3; D remains unclear. This CDR3 contains 14 residues. CDR1 is SNHLY, CDR2 FYNNEI, per germline. The V gene lost 4 bases and the J gene lost 5 bases, with 13 bases spanning the gap.

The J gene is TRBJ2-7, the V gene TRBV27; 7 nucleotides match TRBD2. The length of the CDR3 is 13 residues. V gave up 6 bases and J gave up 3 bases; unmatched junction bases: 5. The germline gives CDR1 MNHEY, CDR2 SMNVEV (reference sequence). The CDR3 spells CASRGLAVYEQYF. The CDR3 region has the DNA TGTGCCAGCAGGGGGCTAGCGGTCTACGAGCAGTACTTC.

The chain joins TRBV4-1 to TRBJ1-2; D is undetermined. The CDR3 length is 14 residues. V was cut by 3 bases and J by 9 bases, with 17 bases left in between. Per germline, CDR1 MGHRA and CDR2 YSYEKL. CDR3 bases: TGCGCCAGCAGCCAGCGCATCTTGTCGCCTAGCTACACCTTC. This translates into CASSQRILSPSYTF.

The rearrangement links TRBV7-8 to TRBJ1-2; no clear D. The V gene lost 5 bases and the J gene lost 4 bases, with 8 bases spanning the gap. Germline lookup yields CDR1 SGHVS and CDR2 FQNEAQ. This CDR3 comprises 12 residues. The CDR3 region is CASSPSLYGYTF. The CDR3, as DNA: TGTGCCAGCAGCCCAAGCCTCTATGGCTACACCTTC.

Here the CDR3 reads CASTPQGHTGELFF. Here the CDR3 DNA reads TGTGCCAGTACCCCCCAGGGCCACACCGGGGAGCTGTTTTTT. The chain employs TRBV19 and TRBJ2-2; D might be TRBD1 (5 bases). V lost 7 bases and J lost 3, with 12 bases in between. The CDR3 covers 14 residues. CDR1 is LNHDA, CDR2 SQIVND, per germline (reference sequence). The full variable domain, in which reference TRBV19 and TRBJ2-2 provide the parts outside the CDR3, is DGGITQSPKYLFRKEGQNVTLSCEQNLNHDAMYWYRQDPGQGLRLIYYSQIVNDFQKGDIAEGYSVSREKKESFPLTVTSAQKNPTAFYLCASTPQGHTGELFFGEGSRLTVL.

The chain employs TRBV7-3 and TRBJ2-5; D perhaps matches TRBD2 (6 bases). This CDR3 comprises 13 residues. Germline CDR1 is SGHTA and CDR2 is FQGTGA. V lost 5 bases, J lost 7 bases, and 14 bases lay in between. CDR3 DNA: TGTGCCAGCAGCCAATCGGGACTCGGGACCCAGTACTTC. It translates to CASSQSGLGTQYF.

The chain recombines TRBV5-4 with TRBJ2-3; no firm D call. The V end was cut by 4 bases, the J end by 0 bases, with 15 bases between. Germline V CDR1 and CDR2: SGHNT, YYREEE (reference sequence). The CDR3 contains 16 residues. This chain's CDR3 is CASSPLGGRSTDTQYF. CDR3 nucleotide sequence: TGTGCCAGCAGCCCACTGGGTGGTCGTAGCACAGATACGCAGTATTTT.

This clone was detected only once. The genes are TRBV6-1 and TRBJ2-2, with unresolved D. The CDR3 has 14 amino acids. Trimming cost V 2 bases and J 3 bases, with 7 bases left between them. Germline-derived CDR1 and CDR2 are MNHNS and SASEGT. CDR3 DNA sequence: TGTGCCAGCAGTGAATCGATCCACACCGGGGAGCTGTTTTTT. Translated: CASSESIHTGELFF.

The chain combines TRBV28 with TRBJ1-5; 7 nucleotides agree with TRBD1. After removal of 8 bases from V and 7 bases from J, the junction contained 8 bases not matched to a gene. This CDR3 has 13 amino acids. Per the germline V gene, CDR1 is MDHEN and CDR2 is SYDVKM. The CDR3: CASGTHRGQPQHF. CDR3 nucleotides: TGTGCCAGCGGGACTCACAGGGGACAGCCCCAGCATTTT.

CDR3 sequence reads: CASRAGQQPQHF. The CDR3 DNA reads TGTGCCAGCAGAGCCGGACAGCAGCCCCAGCATTTT. The chain links TRBV6-6 to TRBJ1-5; D possibly corresponds to TRBD1 (6 bases). CDR1 and CDR2 (germline): MNHNY, SVGAGI (reference sequence). This CDR3 spans 12 amino acids. V lost 6 bases and J lost 7, with 10 bases in between.

CDR3 nucleotide sequence: TGTGCCAGCAGCTTAGTGGGCAGCCTAAGCTCTGGAAACACCATATATTTT. This translates into CASSLVGSLSSGNTIYF. The V and J genes are TRBV11-2 and TRBJ1-3, with D hard to call. Germline CDR1 is SGHAT and CDR2 is FQNNGV. V gave up 1 base and J gave up 0 bases, with 13 bases separating them. The CDR3 spans 17 residues.

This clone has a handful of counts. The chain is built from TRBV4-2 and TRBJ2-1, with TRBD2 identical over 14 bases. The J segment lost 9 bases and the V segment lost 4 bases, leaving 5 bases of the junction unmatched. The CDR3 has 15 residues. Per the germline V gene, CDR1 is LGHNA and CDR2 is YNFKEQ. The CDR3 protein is CASSRGLAGESEQFF. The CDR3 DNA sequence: TGTGCCAGCAGCCGGGGACTAGCGGGAGAATCTGAGCAGTTCTTC.